The 15 T cell receptor beta chains below all came from one sample that was sequenced in a study of T-cell memory formation after mild COVID-19 (dated by TCRdb to about 2021). The library was obtained by 5' RACE. TCRdb lists the instrument as Illumina NovaSeq 6000. The public sequencing data were trimmed at Q25 with fastp and processed into clonotypes with MiXCR by TCRdb, which kept only in-frame beta chains. For every CDR3 protein sequence, its rows merge into one entry that carries the most common genes and DNA. For this sample the table gives almost 350,000 distinct CDR3 sequences, of which 20% to 25% were detected only once. The ten most abundant clones make up around 20% of the sample. Sequencing was performed on PBMCs or a T cell subset sorted from them (not recorded which). The receptors originated from a man aged 18 to 29 who had mild COVID-19 (a few samples of this study predate the infection). The sample titles of this study are shuffled in the database, so cell type and time point are left out; the donor was told from shared clones.

This clonotype was detected only a few times. The chain recombines TRBV29-1 with TRBJ2-7, with 12 bases lining up with TRBD2. The trim removed 4 bases at V and 2 bases at J, leaving 3 bases unmatched. Per the germline V gene, CDR1 is SQVTM and CDR2 is ANQGSEA. The CDR3 spans 14 residues. Here the CDR3 reads CSVGPSGGAYEQYF. CDR3 nucleotide sequence: TGCAGCGTTGGACCTAGCGGGGGGGCCTACGAGCAGTACTTC.

This rearrangement joins TRBV6-2 or TRBV6-3 to TRBJ1-1; D perhaps matches TRBD1 (5 bases). CDR3 size: 12 residues. CDR1 and CDR2 from the germline V gene are MNHEY and SVGEGT. V gave up 6 bases and J gave up 8 bases, with 13 bases separating them. The chain's CDR3 is CASSPGLREAFF. In DNA form, the CDR3 reads TGTGCCAGCAGCCCAGGGCTCAGGGAAGCTTTCTTT.

This clonotype was observed a handful of times. This chain connects TRBV4-1 to TRBJ1-1, with D possibly TRBD1 on 6 matching bases. V was cut by 4 bases and J by 0 bases, with 12 bases left in between. CDR1 MGHRA and CDR2 YSYEKL come from the germline V gene. The CDR3 loop spans 15 amino acids. CDR3: CASSPQGNVNTEAFF. Here the CDR3 DNA reads TGCGCCAGCAGCCCACAGGGAAACGTGAACACTGAAGCTTTCTTT.

This clonotype turned up a few times. The chain links TRBV29-1 to TRBJ2-7; possible D gene TRBD1, 6 bases. Germline assignment: CDR1 SQVTM and CDR2 ANQGSEA. There are 11 residues in the CDR3. The chain's CDR3 is CRTGCSYEQYF. As DNA, the CDR3 is TGCAGAACAGGGTGCTCCTACGAGCAGTACTTC.

This clonotype was picked up a small number of times. V and J are TRBV6-5 and TRBJ2-1; 10 bases align to TRBD1. The CDR3 length is 15 residues. The ends lost 5 bases at V and 6 bases at J; junction bases unmatched: 7. Germline V gives CDR1 MNHEY, CDR2 SVGAGI. CDR3 in amino acids: CASSKTGGSGNEQFF. The CDR3 region has the DNA TGTGCCAGCAGTAAGACAGGGGGCTCGGGCAATGAGCAGTTCTTC.

This rearrangement joins TRBV7-8 to TRBJ1-5, with D possibly being TRBD1 (5 bases). From germline, CDR1 is SGHVS and CDR2 FQNEAQ. V lost 0 bases to trimming and J lost 4 bases, with 16 bases between them. CDR3 length equals 17 residues. DNA for the CDR3: TGTGCCAGCAGCTTAGCGGGGGTAGCGGGGTGGAATCAGCCCCAGCATTTT. It is translated as CASSLAGVAGWNQPQHF.

This chain uses TRBV10-3 with TRBJ2-7, with D perhaps matching TRBD1 (6 bases). The V end lost 0 bases, the J end lost 5 bases, and 11 bases lay between the germline ends. Germline assignment: CDR1 ENHRY and CDR2 SYGVKD. This CDR3 is 14 amino acids long. Here the CDR3 reads CAISESNRVNEQYV. The CDR3 bases are TGTGCCATCAGTGAGTCGAACAGGGTGAACGAGCAGTACGTC.

The rearrangement uses TRBV19 and TRBJ2-2; unclear D gene. V lost 4 bases and J lost 0, with 12 bases in between. Germline V gene lookup returns CDR1 LNHDA and CDR2 SQIVND (reference sequence). The CDR3 loop spans 16 amino acids. The CDR3 region is CASSNPQITNTGELFF. The CDR3 DNA follows: TGTGCCAGTAGTAACCCCCAGATTACGAACACCGGGGAGCTGTTTTTT.

This clonotype showed up just once. The rearrangement joins TRBV12-3 or TRBV12-4 to TRBJ1-5, with 9 bases matching TRBD1. The CDR3 length is 14 residues. After removal of 4 bases from V and 6 bases from J, the junction contained 4 bases not matched to a gene. CDR3 nucleotides: TGTGCCAGCAGTTACAGGGGGCTTAGTCAGCCCCAGCATTTT. It specifies CASSYRGLSQPQHF.

The CDR3 reads CASSKGRSQGGITDTQYF. The CDR3 DNA reads as TGTGCCAGTAGTAAGGGCCGCTCCCAGGGGGGGATCACAGATACGCAGTATTTT. The V gene is TRBV19, the J gene TRBJ2-3; the D gene could be TRBD1 or TRBD2 (7 bases each). The germline CDR1 and CDR2 sequences are LNHDA and SQIVND (reference sequence). The V end was cut by 4 bases, the J end by 2 bases, with 22 bases between. This CDR3 has 18 amino acids.

Notes on this clonotype: A much larger clone differs by one base, so this may be a read error. V usage is TRBV5-1 and J usage is TRBJ2-7; 7 positions agree with TRBD2. The CDR3 contains 14 residues. Germline CDR1 SGHRS, CDR2 YFSETQ. Trimming removed 2 bases from V and 3 bases from J; junction bases left unmatched: 5. The CDR3 is CASSFAGVYYEQYF. CDR3 in DNA: TGCGCCAGCAGCTTCGCGGGGGTTTACTACGAGCAGTACTTC.

V usage is TRBV12-3 or TRBV12-4 and J usage is TRBJ2-3; D possibly matches TRBD1 or TRBD2 (7 bases each). The CDR3 extends over 16 amino acids. Trimming pared 4 bases from V and 0 bases from J, leaving 14 bases between. CDR3 in DNA: TGTGCCAGCAGTTACCAGGGGGGGACTAGCACAGATACGCAGTATTTT. Its translation is CASSYQGGTSTDTQYF.

There are many counts of this clonotype. This sequence joins TRBV5-1 and TRBJ2-1; tentatively, D is TRBD2 (6 bases). The germline V and J ends were trimmed by 7 bases and 0 bases, with 14 bases remaining between them. From germline, CDR1 is SGHRS and CDR2 YFSETQ. The CDR3 length is 15 residues. The CDR3 DNA sequence: TGCGCCAGCTCCTTAGCGGTCCTCTCCTACAATGAGCAGTTCTTC. Translating it yields CASSLAVLSYNEQFF.

This chain links TRBV4-3 with TRBJ2-1; possibly TRBD1 or TRBD2 for D (5 bases each). The CDR3 sequence is 16 residues long. V was cut by 0 bases and J by 1 base, with 10 bases left in between. Per germline, CDR1 LGHNA and CDR2 YSLEER. In nucleotides, the CDR3 is TGCGCCAGCAGCCAAGATAAGAGGGGATCCTACAATGAGCAGTTCTTC. It is translated as CASSQDKRGSYNEQFF.

This clonotype has just a few counts. The chain has TRBV10-3 and TRBJ2-3, with TRBD2 matching 11 bases. The CDR3 is made up of 14 amino acids. Germline V gene lookup returns CDR1 ENHRY and CDR2 SYGVKD. J gave up 4 bases and V 7 bases, and 4 bases lay outside the gene matches. CDR3 bases: TGTGCCATCAATCTAGCGGGGGGCGCAGATACGCAGTATTTT. As protein: CAINLAGGADTQYF.